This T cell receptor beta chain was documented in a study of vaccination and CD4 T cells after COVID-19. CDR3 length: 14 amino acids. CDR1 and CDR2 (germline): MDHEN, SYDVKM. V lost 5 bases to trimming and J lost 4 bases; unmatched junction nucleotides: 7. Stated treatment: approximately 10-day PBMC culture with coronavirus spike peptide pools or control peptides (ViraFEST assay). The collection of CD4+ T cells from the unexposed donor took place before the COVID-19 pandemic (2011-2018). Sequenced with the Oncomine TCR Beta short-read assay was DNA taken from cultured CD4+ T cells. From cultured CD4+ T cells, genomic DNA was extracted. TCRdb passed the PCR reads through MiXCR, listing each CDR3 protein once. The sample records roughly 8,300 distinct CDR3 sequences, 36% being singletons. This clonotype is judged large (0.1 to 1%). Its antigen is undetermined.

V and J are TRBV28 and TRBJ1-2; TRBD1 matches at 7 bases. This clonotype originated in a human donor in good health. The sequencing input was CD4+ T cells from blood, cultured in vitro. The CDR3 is CASSIRTGPYGYTF. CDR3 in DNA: TGTGCCAGCAGTATTCGGACAGGCCCCTATGGCTACACCTTC.